This T cell receptor beta chain comes out of a study of cytomegalovirus exposure and HLA in healthy donors. The protocol was immunoSEQ multiplex PCR, while the TCRdb copy is restricted to in-frame clones and leaves out a portion. The sample lists some 340,000 clones; roughly nine tenths were seen once. There are 11 residues in the CDR3. Per the germline V gene, CDR1 is GTSNPN and CDR2 is SVGIG (reference sequence). V was trimmed by 6 bases and J by 13 bases, leaving 18 bases between them. This TCR came from a woman aged 25-40 years in good health and CMV-seropositive. Sequenced sample: PBMCs. The V and J genes are TRBV30 and TRBJ1-1; D not resolved. The CDR3 DNA reads TGTGCCTGTCGAACCGGGTCAAAGGGTTTCTTT. It translates to CACRTGSKGFF.